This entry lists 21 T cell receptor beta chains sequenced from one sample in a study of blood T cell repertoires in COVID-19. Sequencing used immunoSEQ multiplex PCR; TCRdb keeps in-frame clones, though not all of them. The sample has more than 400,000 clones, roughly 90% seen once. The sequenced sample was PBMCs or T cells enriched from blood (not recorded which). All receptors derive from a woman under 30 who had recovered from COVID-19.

The CDR3 reads CASSLVTGRGETQYF. The CDR3 DNA reads as TGTGCCAGCAGCTTAGTTACAGGGCGTGGGGAGACCCAGTACTTC. The V and J genes are TRBV11-2 and TRBJ2-5; tentative D call: TRBD1 (6 bases). This CDR3 is 15 amino acids long. Between the trimmed V and J ends, which lost 1 base and 5 bases, there was a span of 14 bases. Germline V gene data show CDR1 as SGHAT and CDR2 as FQNNGV.

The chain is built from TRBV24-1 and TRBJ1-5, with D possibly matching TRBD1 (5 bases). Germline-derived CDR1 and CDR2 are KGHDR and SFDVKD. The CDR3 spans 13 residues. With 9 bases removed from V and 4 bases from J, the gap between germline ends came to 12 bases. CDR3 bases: TGTGCCACCTGCCGGGGGGAAAATCAGCCCCAGCATTTT. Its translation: CATCRGENQPQHF.

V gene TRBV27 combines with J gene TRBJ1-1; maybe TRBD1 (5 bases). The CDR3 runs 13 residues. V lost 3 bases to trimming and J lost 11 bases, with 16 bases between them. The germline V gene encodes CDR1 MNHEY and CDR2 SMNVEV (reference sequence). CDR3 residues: CASSFSAGGEAFF. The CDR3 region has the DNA TGTGCCAGCAGTTTTAGTGCGGGGGGGGAGGCTTTCTTT.

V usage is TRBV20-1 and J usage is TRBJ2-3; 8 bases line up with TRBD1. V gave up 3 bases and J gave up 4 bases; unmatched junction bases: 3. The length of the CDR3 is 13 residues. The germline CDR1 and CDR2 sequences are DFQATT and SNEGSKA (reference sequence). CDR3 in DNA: TGCAGTGCTAGTCAGGGGGCCGCAGATACGCAGTATTTT. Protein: CSASQGAADTQYF.

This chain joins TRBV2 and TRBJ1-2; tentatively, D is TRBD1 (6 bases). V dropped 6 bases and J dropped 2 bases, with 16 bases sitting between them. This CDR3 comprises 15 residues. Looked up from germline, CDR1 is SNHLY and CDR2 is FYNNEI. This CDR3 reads CASRFTRTDNYGYTF. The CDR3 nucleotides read TGTGCCAGCAGGTTTACACGGACAGACAACTATGGCTACACCTTC.

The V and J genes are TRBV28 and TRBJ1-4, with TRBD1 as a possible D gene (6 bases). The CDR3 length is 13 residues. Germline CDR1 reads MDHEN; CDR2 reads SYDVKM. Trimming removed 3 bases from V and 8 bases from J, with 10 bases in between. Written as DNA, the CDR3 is TGTGCCAGCAGTTTGACAGGTCGGGAAAAACTGTTTTTT. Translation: CASSLTGREKLFF.

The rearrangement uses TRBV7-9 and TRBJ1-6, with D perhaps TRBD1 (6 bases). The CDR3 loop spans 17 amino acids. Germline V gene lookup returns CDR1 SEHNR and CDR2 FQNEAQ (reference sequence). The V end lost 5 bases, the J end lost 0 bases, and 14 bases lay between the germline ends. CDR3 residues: CASSPPDRSSYNSPLHF. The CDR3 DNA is TGTGCCAGCAGCCCCCCGGACAGAAGCTCCTATAATTCACCCCTCCACTTT.

The DNA of the CDR3 is TGTGCCACCAGTGACCCCCGTTTTAGTAGCGGGGAGCTGTTTTTT. This translates into CATSDPRFSSGELFF. The chain links TRBV24-1 to TRBJ2-2, with D hard to call. Between the trimmed V and J ends, which lost 4 bases and 7 bases, there was a span of 15 bases. This CDR3 spans 15 amino acids. The germline gives CDR1 KGHDR, CDR2 SFDVKD.

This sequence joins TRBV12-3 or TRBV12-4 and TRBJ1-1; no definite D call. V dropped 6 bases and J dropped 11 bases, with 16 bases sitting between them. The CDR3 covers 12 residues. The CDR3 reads CASSPDSTIAFF. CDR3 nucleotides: TGTGCCAGCAGCCCTGACTCCACTATTGCTTTCTTT.

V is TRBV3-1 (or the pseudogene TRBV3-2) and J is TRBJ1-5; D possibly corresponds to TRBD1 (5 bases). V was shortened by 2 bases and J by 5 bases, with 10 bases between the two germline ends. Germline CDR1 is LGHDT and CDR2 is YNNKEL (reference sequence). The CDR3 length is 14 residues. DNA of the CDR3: TGTGCCAGCAGCCAACAGGGTTACGATCAGCCCCAGCATTTT. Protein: CASSQQGYDQPQHF.

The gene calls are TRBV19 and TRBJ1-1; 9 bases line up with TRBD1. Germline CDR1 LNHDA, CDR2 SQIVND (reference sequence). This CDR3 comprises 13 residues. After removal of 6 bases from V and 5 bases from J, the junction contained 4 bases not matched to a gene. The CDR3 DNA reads TGTGCCAGTAGGGACAGGGGAGGGACTGAAGCTTTCTTT. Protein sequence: CASRDRGGTEAFF. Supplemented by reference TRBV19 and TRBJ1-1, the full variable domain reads DGGITQSPKYLFRKEGQNVTLSCEQNLNHDAMYWYRQDPGQGLRLIYYSQIVNDFQKGDIAEGYSVSREKKESFPLTVTSAQKNPTAFYLCASRDRGGTEAFFGQGTRLTVV.

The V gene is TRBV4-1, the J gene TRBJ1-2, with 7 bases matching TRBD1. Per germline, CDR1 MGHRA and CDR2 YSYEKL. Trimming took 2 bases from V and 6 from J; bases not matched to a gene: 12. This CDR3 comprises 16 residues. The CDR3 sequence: CASSQRGQAKNDGYTF. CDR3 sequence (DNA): TGCGCCAGCAGCCAAAGGGGGCAGGCGAAAAACGATGGCTACACCTTC.

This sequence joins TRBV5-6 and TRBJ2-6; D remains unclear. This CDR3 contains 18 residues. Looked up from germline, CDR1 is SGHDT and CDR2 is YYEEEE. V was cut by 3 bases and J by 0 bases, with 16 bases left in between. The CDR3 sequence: CASSSGSSVSSGANVLTF. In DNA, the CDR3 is TGTGCCAGCAGCTCCGGGTCGTCCGTAAGCTCTGGGGCCAACGTCCTGACTTTC. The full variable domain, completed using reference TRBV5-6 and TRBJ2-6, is DAGVTQSPTHLIKTRGQQVTLRCSPKSGHDTVSWYQQALGQGPQFIFQYYEEEERQRGNFPDRFSGHQFPNYSSELNVNALLLGDSALYLCASSSGSSVSSGANVLTFGAGSRLTVL.

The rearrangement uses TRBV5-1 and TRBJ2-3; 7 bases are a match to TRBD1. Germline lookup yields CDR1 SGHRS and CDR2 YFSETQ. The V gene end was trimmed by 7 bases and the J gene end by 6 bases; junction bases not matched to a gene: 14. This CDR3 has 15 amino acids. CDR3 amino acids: CASRQGGGMSDTQYF. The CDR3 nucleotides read TGCGCCAGCCGACAAGGGGGCGGCATGTCGGATACGCAGTATTTT.

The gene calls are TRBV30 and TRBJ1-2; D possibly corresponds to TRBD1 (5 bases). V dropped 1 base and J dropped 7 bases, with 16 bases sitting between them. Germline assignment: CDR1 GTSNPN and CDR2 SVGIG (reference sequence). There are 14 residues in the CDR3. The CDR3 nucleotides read TGTGCCTGGAGTGATTGGCAGGCAGGGTCTGGCTACACCTTC. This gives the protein CAWSDWQAGSGYTF.

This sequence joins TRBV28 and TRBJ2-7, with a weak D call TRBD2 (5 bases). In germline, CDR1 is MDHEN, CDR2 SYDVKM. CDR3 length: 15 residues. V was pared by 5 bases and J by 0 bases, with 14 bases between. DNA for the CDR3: TGTGCCAGCAGTCCTCTAGCCGCAAGCTCCTACGAGCAGTACTTC. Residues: CASSPLAASSYEQYF. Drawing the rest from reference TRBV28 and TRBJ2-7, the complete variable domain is DVKVTQSSRYLVKRTGEKVFLECVQDMDHENMFWYRQDPGLGLRLIYFSYDVKMKEKGDIPEGYSVSREKKERFSLILESASTNQTSMYLCASSPLAASSYEQYFGPGTRLTVT.

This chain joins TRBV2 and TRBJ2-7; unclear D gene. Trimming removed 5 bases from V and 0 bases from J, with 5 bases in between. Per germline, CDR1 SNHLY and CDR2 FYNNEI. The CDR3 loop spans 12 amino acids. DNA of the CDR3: TGTGCCAGCAGTTTTAGCTCCTACGAGCAGTACTTC. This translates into CASSFSSYEQYF. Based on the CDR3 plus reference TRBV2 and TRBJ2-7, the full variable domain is EPEVTQTPSHQVTQMGQEVILRCVPISNHLYFYWYRQILGQKVEFLVSFYNNEISEKSEIFDDQFSVERPDGSNFTLKIRSTKLEDSAMYFCASSFSSYEQYFGPGTRLTVT.

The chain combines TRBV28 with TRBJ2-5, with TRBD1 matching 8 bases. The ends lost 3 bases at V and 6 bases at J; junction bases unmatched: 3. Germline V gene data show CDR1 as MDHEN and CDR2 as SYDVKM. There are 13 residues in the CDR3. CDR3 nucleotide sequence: TGTGCCAGCAGTTTGACAGGGGAACAGACCCAGTACTTC. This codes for CASSLTGEQTQYF.

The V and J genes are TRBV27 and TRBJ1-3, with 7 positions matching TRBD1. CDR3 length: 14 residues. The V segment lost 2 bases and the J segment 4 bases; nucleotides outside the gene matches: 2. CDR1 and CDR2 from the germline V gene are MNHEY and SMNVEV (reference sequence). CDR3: CASSLKGAGNTIYF. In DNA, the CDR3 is TGTGCCAGCAGTTTAAAGGGGGCGGGAAACACCATATATTTT.

The CDR3, as DNA: TGTGCCAGCAGCTTTTCGTCGACTAGCGGGGAAAGCGGGGAGCTGTTTTTT. Translation gives CASSFSSTSGESGELFF. V is TRBV11-2 and J is TRBJ2-2; 11 nucleotides agree with TRBD2. CDR1 and CDR2 (germline): SGHAT, FQNNGV. CDR3 length equals 17 residues. V shed 3 bases, J shed 7 bases, and the junction held 10 bases outside the gene matches. Filled out from reference TRBV11-2 and TRBJ2-2, the complete variable domain reads EAGVAQSPRYKIIEKRQSVAFWCNPISGHATLYWYQQILGQGPKLLIQFQNNGVVDDSQLPKDRFSAERLKGVDSTLKIQPAKLEDSAVYLCASSFSSTSGESGELFFGEGSRLTVL.

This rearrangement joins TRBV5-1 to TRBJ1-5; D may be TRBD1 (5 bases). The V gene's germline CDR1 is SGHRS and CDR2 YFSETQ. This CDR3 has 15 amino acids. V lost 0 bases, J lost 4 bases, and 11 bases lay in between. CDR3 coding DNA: TGCGCCAGCAGCTTGGAGTCAGGGCGGAATCAGCCCCAGCATTTT. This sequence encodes CASSLESGRNQPQHF.